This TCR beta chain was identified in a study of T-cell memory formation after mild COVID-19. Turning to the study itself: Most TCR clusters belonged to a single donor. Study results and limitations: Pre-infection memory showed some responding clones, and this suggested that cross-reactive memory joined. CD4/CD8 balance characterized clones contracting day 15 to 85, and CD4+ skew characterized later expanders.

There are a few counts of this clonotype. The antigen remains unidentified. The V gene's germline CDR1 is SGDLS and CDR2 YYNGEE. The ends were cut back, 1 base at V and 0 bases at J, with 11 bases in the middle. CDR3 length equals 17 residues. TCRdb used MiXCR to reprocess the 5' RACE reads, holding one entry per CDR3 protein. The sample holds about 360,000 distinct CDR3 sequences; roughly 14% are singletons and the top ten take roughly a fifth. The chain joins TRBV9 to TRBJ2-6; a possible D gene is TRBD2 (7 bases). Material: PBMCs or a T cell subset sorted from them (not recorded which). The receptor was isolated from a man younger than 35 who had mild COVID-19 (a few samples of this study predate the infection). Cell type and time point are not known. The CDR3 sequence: CASSVTGGPSGANVLTF. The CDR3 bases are TGTGCCAGCAGCGTAACCGGGGGGCCCTCTGGGGCCAACGTCCTGACTTTC. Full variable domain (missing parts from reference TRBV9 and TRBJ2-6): DSGVTQTPKHLITATGQRVTLRCSPRSGDLSVYWYQQSLDQGLQFLIQYYNGEERAKGNILERFSAQQFPDLHSELNLSSLELGDSALYFCASSVTGGPSGANVLTFGAGSRLTVL.